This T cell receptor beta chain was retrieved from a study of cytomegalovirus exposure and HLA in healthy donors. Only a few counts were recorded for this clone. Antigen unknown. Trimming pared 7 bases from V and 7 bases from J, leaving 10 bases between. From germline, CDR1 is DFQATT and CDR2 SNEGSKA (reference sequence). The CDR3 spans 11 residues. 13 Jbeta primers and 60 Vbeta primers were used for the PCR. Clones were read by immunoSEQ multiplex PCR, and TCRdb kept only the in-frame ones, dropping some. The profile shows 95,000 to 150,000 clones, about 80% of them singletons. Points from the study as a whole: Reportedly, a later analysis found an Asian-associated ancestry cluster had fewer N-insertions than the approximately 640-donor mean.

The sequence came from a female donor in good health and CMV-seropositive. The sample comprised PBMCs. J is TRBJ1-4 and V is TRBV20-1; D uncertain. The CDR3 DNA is TGCAGTGGGGCCTCTACTGAAAAACTGTTTTTT. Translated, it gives CSGASTEKLFF.